The sequence of this TCR beta chain was determined in a study of blood T cell repertoires in COVID-19. The overall study: Acute and convalescent COVID-19 specimens originated in the United States, Italy and Spain. T cells, B-cell-depleted T cells, or PBMCs provided the cDNA or gDNA that served as material.

Original methodology: Reference gene primer amplification gave estimated nucleated cell counts. The table came from immunoSEQ multiplex PCR; TCRdb's copy has only in-frame clones and leaves some out. V and J calls and clone size are those listed in that table; D and trimming were worked out from the DNA. The data hold 150,000 to 200,000 clones, with 80% to 90% observed a single time. Germline CDR1 KGHDR, CDR2 SFDVKD. The J segment lost 6 bases and the V segment lost 1 base, leaving 8 bases of the junction unmatched. This CDR3 comprises 17 residues. The receptor comes from a man younger than 35 who had recovered from COVID-19. The V gene is TRBV24-1, the J gene TRBJ2-3; 11 nucleotides match TRBD1. The sample consisted of peripheral blood. CDR3 amino acids: CATSDFKGQGVLDTQYF. DNA of the CDR3: TGTGCCACCAGTGATTTTAAGGGACAGGGGGTTCTCGATACGCAGTATTTT.